This T cell receptor beta chain was identified in a study of shared clonotypes between healthy human individuals (dated by TCRdb to the early 2020s). In the study overall: The cohort comprised a couple of women and a few men aged 18 to 49 years. Between about 0.94 and 8.9 billion PBMCs per donor were obtained by leukapheresis. The study deeply sequenced blood TCR repertoires of several healthy adults to estimate repertoire size and the extent of clonotype sharing between individuals. For each donor, CD4 naive and CD4 memory were each given three plates, CD8 naive was given two plates, and CD8 memory was given one plate. Different laboratories and diverse techniques were used to prepare libraries and sequence TCR repertoires, to increase sequencing depth and limit assay-specific biases.

CD8 naive samples were CD45RO-negative cells positively selected for CCR7, giving a CD45RA+CCR7+ population that excluded TemRA cells. The donors were healthy, HIV-negative adults with no recently reported acute infections or vaccinations. Every donor was a Caucasian adult residing in Nashville, Tennessee, USA. Blood was obtained by leukapheresis, after which PBMCs were separated by Ficoll-Histopaque density gradient centrifugation and cryopreserved in liquid nitrogen vapor phase. Purity and quantity of every magnetically sorted T cell population were checked by analytical flow cytometry. Each sorted fraction had its genomic DNA isolated and then quantified by UV absorbance on a Nanodrop 2000c. Using the deep immunoSEQ assay, TCR CDR3 regions were amplified from genomic DNA by multiplex PCR. Genomic DNA extracted from each cell subset was distributed evenly over all wells of several immunoSEQ 96-well plates, and each plate served as one replicate. For sorted subsets, about 210 ng of genomic DNA, equivalent to 25,000 to 35,000 T cell genomes, went into each replicate PCR. Purified libraries were quantified with a Qubit 3.0 fluorometer, sized on a Bioanalyzer 2100, and re-quantified with the KAPA Library Quantification kit. Each immunoSEQ 96-well plate was sequenced on its own single-read 150-cycle Illumina NextSeq 550 flow cell. Per the source publication's procedure: Because the immunoSEQ output held only junctional sequences and lacked quality scores, the filtering could not match the filtering applied to full-length reads. Sequences were annotated with PyIR, a Python wrapper for IgBLAST v1.9, using IMGT germline references to assign V/J genes and CDR3. Reads were removed for weak V/J assignments (E-value above 1e-6), missing CDR3, stop codons, out-of-frame junctions, or ambiguous translated residues. V3J clonotypes were defined as sequences sharing an identical inferred V gene, J gene, and CDR3 amino acid sequence. Percentage overlap between repertoires was computed as shared unique clonotypes divided by the size of the smaller repertoire. Three approaches were used to assess repertoire richness: RTK rarefaction, the Chao1 estimator, and Recon v2.1 estimates of unobserved clonotypes. For all TCRbeta clonotypes obtained by the gDNA method from several donors, generation probabilities were computed with OLGA. TCRdb holds this immuneACCESS table with in-frame rearrangements only. Some clones are missing; in checked studies, unresolved V genes explain under half, and the rest has no known cause. The V and J calls and the clone size are those of that table, but D and trimming were determined from the DNA. The sample table lists more than 2 million clones, 85% to 95% of them with a count of one. Clones ranked in the top ten supply around 1.8% of the sample.

About this clone: No antigen is known for it. No much larger clone exists at a distance of one base, and base qualities are not known.

Per the germline V gene, SGHVS is the CDR1 and FQNEAQ is the CDR2. The cysteine opens and the phenylalanine closes a CDR3 of 16 amino acids. Here the CDR3 DNA is all that survives: 48 bases in frame from base 1. The V and J ends are trimmed by 1 base and 4 bases, leaving 17 bases between them. Overall study results and their limits: Rarefaction of sorted-subset datasets indicated incomplete sequencing despite the large sequencing depth. Only blood was sampled, and tissue TCR repertoires likely differ from those in blood. Higher generation probabilities were observed for clonotypes shared by all four sorted-subset donors than for non-shared clonotypes. Across several donors, approximately 4.6% of naive CD4, roughly 3.4% of naive CD8, around 2.1% of memory CD4, and 0.4% of memory CD8 clonotypes were shared. Pairwise subsampling led to the expectation that sequencing depth would affect the degree of clonotype sharing among donors. Because the study included a small number of donors, the genetic and exposure-history diversity represented was limited. Naive subsets generally had larger estimated clonotype richness than memory subsets.

The sequence joins TRBV7-8 to TRBJ2-7; the D call is possibly TRBD1 or TRBD2, each sharing 5 bases. The clonotype originates from a man younger than 30 in good health. Some clones in this sample may be carry-over from other donors' samples. Sequencing was carried out using naive CD8+ T cells from PBMCs. The cell subset or site label for this specimen denotes: CD45RA+CCR7+. The nucleotide sequence reads as follows: TGTGCCAGCAGCTTAGTGGTAGGGGAGAAGCCATACGAGCAGTACTTC. The encoded protein is CASSLVVGEKPYEQYF.